This T cell receptor beta chain derives from a study of lymphopenia after photon versus proton radiotherapy. Overall study results and limits: Survival link was tested only in deceased patients; proton benefit remains a possibility. Photon-treated patients lost naive T cells and TCR diversity; proton-treated stayed stable.

CDR1 is SNHLY, CDR2 FYNNEI, per germline. With 6 bases removed from V and 1 base from J, the gap between germline ends came to 9 bases. This CDR3 has 13 amino acids. Comment on this clone: Its antigen remains unidentified.

Clones were sequenced by immunoSEQ multiplex PCR, and TCRdb holds only the in-frame ones, with some missing. The sample shows about 160,000 clones, about 85% of them seen only once. The sequence was collected from a man aged 45-65 years with gastric cancer. The chain has TRBV2 and TRBJ1-1, with D tentatively TRBD1 (5 bases). Sequencing was performed on peripheral blood, taken from a patient treated with photon-based radiotherapy. In DNA, the CDR3 is TGTGCCAGCAGAGTCGGGACGAACACTGAAGCTTTCTTT. It translates to CASRVGTNTEAFF.